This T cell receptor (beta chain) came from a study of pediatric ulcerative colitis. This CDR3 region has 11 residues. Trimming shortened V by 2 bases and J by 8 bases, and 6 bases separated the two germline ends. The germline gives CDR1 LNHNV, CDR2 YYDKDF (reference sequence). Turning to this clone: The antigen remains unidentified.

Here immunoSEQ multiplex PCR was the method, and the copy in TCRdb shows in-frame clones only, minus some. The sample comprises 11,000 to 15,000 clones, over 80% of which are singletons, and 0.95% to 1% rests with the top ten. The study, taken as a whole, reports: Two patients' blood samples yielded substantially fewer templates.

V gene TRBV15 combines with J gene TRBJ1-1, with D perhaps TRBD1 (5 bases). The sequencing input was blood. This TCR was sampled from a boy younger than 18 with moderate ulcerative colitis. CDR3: CATSRRQEAFF. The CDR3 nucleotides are TGTGCCACCAGCAGAAGACAGGAAGCTTTCTTT.